A selection of T cell receptor beta chains follows, all from one sample in a study of cytomegalovirus exposure and HLA in healthy donors. The protocol was immunoSEQ multiplex PCR, while the TCRdb copy is restricted to in-frame clones and leaves out a portion. The sample holds some 130,000 clones, approximately 84% seen once. The sequenced material came from PBMCs. The receptor set was obtained from a man aged 25-40 years in good health and CMV-seropositive. Each CDR3 is given without its conserved first and last residue.

TRBV7-2,TRBJ2-1,ASSSPRSAAGSNEQF
TRBV5-1,TRBJ1-1,ASSEGQGTQNTEAF
TRBV6-5,TRBJ1-1,ASSPAGTGVVAAF
TRBV10-3,TRBJ2-3,ATTLGGGATDTQY
TRBV6-5,TRBJ1-5,ASSYSGGGQPQH
TRBV27,TRBJ2-7,ASSLSMVGDRGYEQY
TRBV15,TRBJ2-3,ATSSRGITDTQY
TRBV5-6,TRBJ1-6,ASSFYVRRADSPLH
TRBV5-1,TRBJ1-3,ASSLGQGAAGNTIY
TRBV7-9,TRBJ1-1,ASSLLTGLEAF
TRBV10-1,TRBJ1-1,ASSESRRGSEAF
TRBV25-1,TRBJ1-4,ASSGQDLGEKLF
TRBV2,TRBJ1-2,ASSGTGTYGYT
TRBV30,TRBJ1-1,AWSVQGTEAF
TRBV5-1,TRBJ1-1,ASSSRAGTGTNTEAF
TRBV4-3,TRBJ1-4,ASSQESAAKLF
TRBV2,TRBJ2-3,ASSHRTSGRSTDTQY
TRBV2,TRBJ2-1,ASSRELYNEQF
TRBV5-4,TRBJ1-2,ASSSTGMDYGYT
TRBV7-2,TRBJ1-6,ASSFLNSPLH
TRBV7-3,TRBJ1-3,ASSLSAGNTIY
TRBV6-6,TRBJ1-5,ASRSGNQPQH
TRBV5-1,TRBJ2-1,ASSLGASGSWDNEQF
TRBV7-2,TRBJ2-1,ASSVRDRVNSYNEQF
TRBV9,TRBJ1-6,ASSRDLGTRDNSPLH
TRBV6-4,TRBJ2-7,ASSKGLAGSYEQY
TRBV5-5,TRBJ1-2,ASSFTGDYGYT
TRBV27,TRBJ2-1,ASSLSGLSSHNEQF
TRBV27,TRBJ1-1,ASSWGQMNTEAF
TRBV7-2,TRBJ2-7,ASSFLAGDTYEQY
TRBV6-6,TRBJ1-2,ASSLTGGYT
TRBV4-2,TRBJ1-1,ASSQDRAGGGMNTEAF
TRBV7-3,TRBJ2-1,ASSSYGGAYNEQF
TRBV29-1,TRBJ2-3,SVDLQGGTDTQY
TRBV13,TRBJ1-1,ASSLEGTGAAEAF
TRBV6-1,TRBJ2-5,ASRRGGQETQY
TRBV5-6,TRBJ2-4,ASSLRGLAKNIQY
TRBV27,TRBJ2-3,ASSLWASTDTQY
TRBV9,TRBJ2-3,ASSSRLAGADTQY
TRBV2,TRBJ2-3,ASRPGLAGGPRKY
TRBV9,TRBJ2-1,ASSRNTGTPAEQF
TRBV15,TRBJ1-1,ATSTRDREFEAF
TRBV2,TRBJ1-5,ASSHPISGYYQPQH
TRBV18,TRBJ2-2,ASSLGQADTGELF
TRBV6-5,TRBJ1-2,ASSPGWGGSRGYT
TRBV15,TRBJ2-6,ATSSRGSGANVLT
TRBV6-1,TRBJ1-2,ASSGPEWANYGYT
TRBV10-1,TRBJ2-1,ASSGRVNEQF
TRBV7-8,TRBJ2-1,ASSLYSGVYNEQF
TRBV4-3,TRBJ2-3,ASSLRTGSRDTQY
TRBV28,TRBJ2-1,ASSPAGGTSGRSGQF